This T cell receptor beta chain was recorded in a study of cytomegalovirus exposure and HLA in healthy donors. Remarks on this clone: Its antigen is still unknown.

V lost 4 bases to trimming and J lost 6 bases; unmatched junction nucleotides: 7. Germline V gene sequence: CDR1 SGHRS, CDR2 YFSETQ. There are 15 residues in the CDR3. Separate from the roughly 720-subject first cohort, the roughly 130-subject validation cohort was the one that the donors belonged to. The method was immunoSEQ multiplex PCR; TCRdb's version includes in-frame clones alone and lacks a portion of them. The data contain tens of thousands of clones, around 92% of them seen just once; the ten biggest clones take up roughly 1.2%. General study findings and limits: The listing of roughly 160 TCR beta chains classed them as cytomegalovirus-associated.

Sequenced sample: PBMCs. The chain is built from TRBV5-1 and TRBJ1-6; 7 bases map to TRBD1. The sequence came from a young woman in good health and CMV-seronegative. CDR3 in DNA: TGCGCCAGCAGCGACAGGGCGGGAATTAATTCACCCCTCCACTTT. It yields the protein CASSDRAGINSPLHF. The variable domain in full, with the rest retrieved from reference TRBV5-1 and TRBJ1-6, is KAGVTQTPRYLIKTRGQQVTLSCSPISGHRSVSWYQQTPGQGLQFLFEYFSETQRNKGNFPGRFSGRQFSNSRSEMNVSTLELGDSALYLCASSDRAGINSPLHFGNGTRLTVT.